The present TCR beta chain was sequenced within a study of T cell changes during pregnancy in multiple sclerosis. TCRdb keeps only in-frame clones here, not all; method: immunoSEQ multiplex PCR. The sample lists 30,000 or so clones; 85% to 95% were seen once. Germline CDR1 is SGHAT and CDR2 is FQNNGV. The CDR3 extends over 17 amino acids. V was pared by 1 base and J by 2 bases, with 17 bases between. The sequence was collected from a female donor with multiple sclerosis, enrolled in a pregnancy study. The sequences come from CD4+ T cells from peripheral blood mononuclear cells, collected after pregnancy. The chain has TRBV11-2 and TRBJ1-2, with a weak D call TRBD1 (5 bases). The CDR3, as DNA: TGTGCCAGCAGCTTAGCCCACAAGAGACGGGGGAACTATGGCTACACCTTC. It yields the protein CASSLAHKRRGNYGYTF. Full variable domain (remainder filled in from reference TRBV11-2 and TRBJ1-2): EAGVAQSPRYKIIEKRQSVAFWCNPISGHATLYWYQQILGQGPKLLIQFQNNGVVDDSQLPKDRFSAERLKGVDSTLKIQPAKLEDSAVYLCASSLAHKRRGNYGYTFGSGTRLTVV.